This entry features one T cell receptor (beta chain) sequence. For CDR3 and TCR beta VDJ profiling, genomic DNA was the template used. TCRdb itself ran the reads through MiXCR, one entry per CDR3 protein. The table includes hundreds of thousands of distinct CDR3 sequences, less than 35% detected once. This record belongs to a study of CD8+CD57+ T cells in acquired aplastic anemia. Background on the study: The average for DNA from sorted CD4+ and CD8+ cells was roughly 3 ug.

By flow cytometry, patients selected for sequencing had shown an expansion of CD8+CD57+ cells. All participating patients were living with severe acquired aplastic anemia. The germline gives CDR1 GTSNPN, CDR2 SVGIG (reference sequence). CDR3 length: 13 residues. J lost 6 bases, V lost 6 bases, and 7 bases had no gene match. The clonotype originates from a human donor with aplastic anemia. The chain is built from TRBV30 and TRBJ1-5, with 8 bases lining up with TRBD1. The sample consisted of sorted CD4+, CD8+, or CD8+CD57+ T cells (not recorded which) from PBMCs. The CDR3 DNA follows: TGTGCCTGCGGGACAGGAGGCAGTCAGCCCCAGCATTTT. Translated: CACGTGGSQPQHF.